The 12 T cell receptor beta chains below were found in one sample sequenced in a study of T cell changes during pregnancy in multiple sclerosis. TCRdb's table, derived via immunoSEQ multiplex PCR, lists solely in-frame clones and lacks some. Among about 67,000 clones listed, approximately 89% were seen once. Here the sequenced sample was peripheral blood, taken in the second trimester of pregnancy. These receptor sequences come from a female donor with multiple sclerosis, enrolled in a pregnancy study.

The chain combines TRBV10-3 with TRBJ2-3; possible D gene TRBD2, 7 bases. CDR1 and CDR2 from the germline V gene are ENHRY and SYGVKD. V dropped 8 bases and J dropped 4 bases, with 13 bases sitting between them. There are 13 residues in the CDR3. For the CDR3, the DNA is TGTGCCATCCGAGGGGGGGAATCAGATACGCAGTATTTT. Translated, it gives CAIRGGESDTQYF.

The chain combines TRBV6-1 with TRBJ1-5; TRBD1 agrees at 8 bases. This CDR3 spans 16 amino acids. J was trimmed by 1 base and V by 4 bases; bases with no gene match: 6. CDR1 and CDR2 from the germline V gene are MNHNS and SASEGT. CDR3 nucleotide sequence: TGTGCCAGCAGTGCTCGGACAGGGTCCAGCAATCAGCCCCAGCATTTT. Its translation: CASSARTGSSNQPQHF.

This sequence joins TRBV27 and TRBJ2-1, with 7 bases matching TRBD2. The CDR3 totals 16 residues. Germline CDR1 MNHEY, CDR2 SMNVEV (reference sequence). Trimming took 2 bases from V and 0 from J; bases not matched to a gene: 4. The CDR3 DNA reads TGTGCCAGCAGTTTAAGCGGGACCCTCTCCTACAATGAGCAGTTCTTC. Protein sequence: CASSLSGTLSYNEQFF.

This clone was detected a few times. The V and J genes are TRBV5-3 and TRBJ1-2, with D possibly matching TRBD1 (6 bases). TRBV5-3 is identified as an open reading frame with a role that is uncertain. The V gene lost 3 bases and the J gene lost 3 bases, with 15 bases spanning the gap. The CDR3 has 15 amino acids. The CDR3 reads CARSSLTGSDYGYTF. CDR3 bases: TGTGCCAGAAGCTCTTTAACAGGGAGCGACTATGGCTACACCTTC.

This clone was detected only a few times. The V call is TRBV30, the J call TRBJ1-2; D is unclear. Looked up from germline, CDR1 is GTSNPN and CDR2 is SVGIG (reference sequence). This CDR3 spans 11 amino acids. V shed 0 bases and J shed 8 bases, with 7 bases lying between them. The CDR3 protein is CAWSVRWGYTF. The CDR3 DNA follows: TGTGCCTGGAGTGTACGGTGGGGCTACACCTTC.

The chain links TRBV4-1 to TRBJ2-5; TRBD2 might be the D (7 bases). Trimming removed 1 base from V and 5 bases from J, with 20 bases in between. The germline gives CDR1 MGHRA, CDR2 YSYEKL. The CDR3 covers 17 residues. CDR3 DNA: TGCGCCAGCAGCCAAGGGTGGGGCGGGGGCGCGGAGGAGACCCAGTACTTC. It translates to CASSQGWGGGAEETQYF.

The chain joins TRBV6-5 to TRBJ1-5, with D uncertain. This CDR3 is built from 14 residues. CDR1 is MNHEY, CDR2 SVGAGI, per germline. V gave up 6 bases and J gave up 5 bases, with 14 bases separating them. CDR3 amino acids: CASRPYPAYQPQHF. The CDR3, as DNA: TGTGCCAGCAGACCCTATCCCGCCTATCAGCCCCAGCATTTT.

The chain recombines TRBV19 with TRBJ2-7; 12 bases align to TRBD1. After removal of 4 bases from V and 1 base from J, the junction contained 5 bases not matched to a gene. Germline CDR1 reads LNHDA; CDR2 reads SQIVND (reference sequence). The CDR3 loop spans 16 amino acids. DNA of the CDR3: TGTGCCAGTAGTAAGTCGGGACAGGGGGCGTCCTACGAGCAGTACTTC. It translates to CASSKSGQGASYEQYF.

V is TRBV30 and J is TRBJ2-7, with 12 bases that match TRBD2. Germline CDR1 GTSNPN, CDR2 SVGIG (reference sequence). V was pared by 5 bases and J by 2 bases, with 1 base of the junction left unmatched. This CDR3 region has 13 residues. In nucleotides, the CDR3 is TGTGCCTGGCTAGCGGGAGGGACCTACGAGCAGTACTTC. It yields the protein CAWLAGGTYEQYF. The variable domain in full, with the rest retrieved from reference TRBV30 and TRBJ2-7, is SQTIHQWPATLVQPVGSPLSLECTVEGTSNPNLYWYRQAAGRGLQLLFYSVGIGQISSEVPQNLSASRPQDRQFILSSKKLLLSDSGFYLCAWLAGGTYEQYFGPGTRLTVT.

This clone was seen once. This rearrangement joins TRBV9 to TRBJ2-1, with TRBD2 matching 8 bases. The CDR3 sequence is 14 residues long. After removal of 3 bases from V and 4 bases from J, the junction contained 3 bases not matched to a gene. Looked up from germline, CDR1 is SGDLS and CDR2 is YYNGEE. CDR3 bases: TGTGCCAGCAGCGGGGCGGGGGGTTACAATGAGCAGTTCTTC. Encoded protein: CASSGAGGYNEQFF.

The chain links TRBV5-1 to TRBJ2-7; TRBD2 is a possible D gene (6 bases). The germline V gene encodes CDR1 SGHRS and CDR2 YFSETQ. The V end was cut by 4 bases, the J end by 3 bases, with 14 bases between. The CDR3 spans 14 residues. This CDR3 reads CASSLRQTSYEQYF. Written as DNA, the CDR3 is TGCGCCAGCAGCCTTCGCCAGACTAGCTACGAGCAGTACTTC.

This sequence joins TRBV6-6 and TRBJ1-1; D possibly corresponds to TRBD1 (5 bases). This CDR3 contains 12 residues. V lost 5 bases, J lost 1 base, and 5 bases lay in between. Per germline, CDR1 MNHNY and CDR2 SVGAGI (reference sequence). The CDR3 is CASSQGNTEAFF. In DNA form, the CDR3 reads TGTGCCAGCAGTCAGGGGAACACTGAAGCTTTCTTT.